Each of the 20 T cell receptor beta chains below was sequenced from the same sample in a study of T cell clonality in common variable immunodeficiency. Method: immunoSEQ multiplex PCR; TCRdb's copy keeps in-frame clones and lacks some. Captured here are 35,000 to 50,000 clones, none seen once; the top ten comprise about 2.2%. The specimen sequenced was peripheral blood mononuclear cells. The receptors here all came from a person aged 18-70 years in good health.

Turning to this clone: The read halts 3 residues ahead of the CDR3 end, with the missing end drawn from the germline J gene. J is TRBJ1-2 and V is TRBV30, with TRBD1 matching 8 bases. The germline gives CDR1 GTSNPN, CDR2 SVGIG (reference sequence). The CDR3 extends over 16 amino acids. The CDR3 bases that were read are TGTGCCTGGAGTGTGACAGGGGAAAGGGGGATCTACGAC. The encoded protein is CAWSVTGERGIYD. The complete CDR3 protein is CAWSVTGERGIYDYTF. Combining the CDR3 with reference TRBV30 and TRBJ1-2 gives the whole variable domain SQTIHQWPATLVQPVGSPLSLECTVEGTSNPNLYWYRQAAGRGLQLLFYSVGIGQISSEVPQNLSASRPQDRQFILSSKKLLLSDSGFYLCAWSVTGERGIYDYTFGSGTRLTVV.

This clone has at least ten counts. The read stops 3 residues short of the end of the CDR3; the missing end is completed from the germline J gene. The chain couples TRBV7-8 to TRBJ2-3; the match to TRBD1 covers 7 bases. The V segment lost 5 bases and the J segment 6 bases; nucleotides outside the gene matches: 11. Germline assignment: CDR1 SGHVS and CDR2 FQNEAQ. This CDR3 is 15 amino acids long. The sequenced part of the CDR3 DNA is TGTGCCAGCAGCCCCCTCGACAGGGTTTATGATACG. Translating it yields CASSPLDRVYDT. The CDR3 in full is CASSPLDRVYDTQYF.

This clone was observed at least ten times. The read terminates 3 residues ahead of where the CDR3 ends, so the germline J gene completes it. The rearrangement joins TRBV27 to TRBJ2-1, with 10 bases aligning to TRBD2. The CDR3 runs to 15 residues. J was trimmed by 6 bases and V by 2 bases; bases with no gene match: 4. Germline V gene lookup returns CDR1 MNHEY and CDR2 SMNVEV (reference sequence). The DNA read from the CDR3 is TGTGCCAGCAGTTTAACTAGCGGGGCCGGCAATGAG. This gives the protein CASSLTSGAGNE. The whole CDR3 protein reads CASSLTSGAGNEQFF.

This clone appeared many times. The part of the CDR3 DNA that was read is TGTGCCAGCAGCCAGCAGGGCCTGAACACTGAA. Its translation: CASSQQGLNTE. The entire CDR3 sequence reads CASSQQGLNTEAFF. V and J are TRBV11-2 and TRBJ1-1; D is possibly TRBD1 (5 bases). The read finishes 3 residues shy of the CDR3 end, and the germline J gene is used to complete it. This CDR3 has 14 amino acids. V dropped 5 bases and J dropped 0 bases, with 10 bases sitting between them. Per germline, CDR1 SGHAT and CDR2 FQNNGV.

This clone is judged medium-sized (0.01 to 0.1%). The chain's CDR3 is CSVALYTDTQYF. The sequenced CDR3 bases are TGCAGCGTTGCCCTATACACAGATACG. The gene calls are TRBV29-1 and TRBJ2-3, with unresolved D. The read falls 3 residues short of the CDR3 end, and the missing part is taken from the germline J gene. The CDR3 contains 12 residues. V was trimmed by 4 bases and J by 2 bases, leaving 7 bases between them. Germline CDR1 reads SQVTM; CDR2 reads ANQGSEA.

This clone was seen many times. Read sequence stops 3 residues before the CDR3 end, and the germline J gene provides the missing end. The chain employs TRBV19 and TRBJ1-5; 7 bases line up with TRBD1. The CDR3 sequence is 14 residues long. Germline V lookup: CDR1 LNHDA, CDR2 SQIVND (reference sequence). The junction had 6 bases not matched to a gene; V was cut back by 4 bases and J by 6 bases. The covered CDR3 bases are TGTGCCAGTAGTACACAGGGGTTATCTCAGCCC. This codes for CASSTQGLSQP. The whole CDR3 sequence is CASSTQGLSQPQHF.

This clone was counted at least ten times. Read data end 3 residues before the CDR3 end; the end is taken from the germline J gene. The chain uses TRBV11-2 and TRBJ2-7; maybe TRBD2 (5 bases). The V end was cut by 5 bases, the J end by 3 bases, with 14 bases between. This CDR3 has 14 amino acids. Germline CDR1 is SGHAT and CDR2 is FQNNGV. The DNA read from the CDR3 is TGTGCCAGCAGCCCTAGCCTTTGGGGCTACGAG. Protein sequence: CASSPSLWGYE. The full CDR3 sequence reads CASSPSLWGYEQYF.

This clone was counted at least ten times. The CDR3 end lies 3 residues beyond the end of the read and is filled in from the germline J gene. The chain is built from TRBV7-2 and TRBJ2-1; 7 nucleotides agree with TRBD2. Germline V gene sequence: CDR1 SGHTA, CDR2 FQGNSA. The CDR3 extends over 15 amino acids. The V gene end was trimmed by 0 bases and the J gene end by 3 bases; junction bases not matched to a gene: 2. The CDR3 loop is CASSLARGGYNEQFF. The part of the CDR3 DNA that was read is TGTGCCAGCAGCTTAGCCCGCGGGGGCTACAATGAG.

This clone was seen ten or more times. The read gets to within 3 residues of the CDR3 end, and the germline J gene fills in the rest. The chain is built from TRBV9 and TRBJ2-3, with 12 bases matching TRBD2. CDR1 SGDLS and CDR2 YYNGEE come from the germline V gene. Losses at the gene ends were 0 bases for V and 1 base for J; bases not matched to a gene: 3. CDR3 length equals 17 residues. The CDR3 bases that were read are TGTGCCAGCAGCGTAGGGACTAGCGGGACTGGCACAGATACG. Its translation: CASSVGTSGTGTDT. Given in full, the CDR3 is CASSVGTSGTGTDTQYF.

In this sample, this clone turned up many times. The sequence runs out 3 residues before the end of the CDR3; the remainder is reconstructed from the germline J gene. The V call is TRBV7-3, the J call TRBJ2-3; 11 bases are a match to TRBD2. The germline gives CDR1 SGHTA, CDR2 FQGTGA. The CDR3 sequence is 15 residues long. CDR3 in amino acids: CASSLVAGGAETQYF. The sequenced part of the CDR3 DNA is TGTGCCAGCAGCTTGGTAGCGGGGGGGGCGGAGACG.

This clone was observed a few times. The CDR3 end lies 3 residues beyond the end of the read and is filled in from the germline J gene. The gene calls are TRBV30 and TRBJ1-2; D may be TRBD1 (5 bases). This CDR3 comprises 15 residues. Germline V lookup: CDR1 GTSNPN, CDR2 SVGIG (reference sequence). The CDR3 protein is CAWSPTAYRTDTYTF. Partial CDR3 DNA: TGTGCCTGGAGTCCGACAGCATATCGCACAGATACC. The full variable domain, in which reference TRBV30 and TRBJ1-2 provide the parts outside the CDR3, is SQTIHQWPATLVQPVGSPLSLECTVEGTSNPNLYWYRQAAGRGLQLLFYSVGIGQISSEVPQNLSASRPQDRQFILSSKKLLLSDSGFYLCAWSPTAYRTDTYTFGSGTRLTVV.

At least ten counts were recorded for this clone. The sequenced CDR3 bases are TGTGCCAGTAGTCCCCGCGGGCAACTCTCTGGAAACACC. Its protein is CASSPRGQLSGNT. The full CDR3 is CASSPRGQLSGNTIYF. V usage is TRBV19 and J usage is TRBJ1-3; no firm D call. Coverage ceases 3 residues before the CDR3 finishes, and the germline J gene fills in the end. V was shortened by 5 bases and J by 0 bases, with 14 bases between the two germline ends. The germline V gene has CDR1 LNHDA and CDR2 SQIVND (reference sequence). This CDR3 comprises 16 residues.

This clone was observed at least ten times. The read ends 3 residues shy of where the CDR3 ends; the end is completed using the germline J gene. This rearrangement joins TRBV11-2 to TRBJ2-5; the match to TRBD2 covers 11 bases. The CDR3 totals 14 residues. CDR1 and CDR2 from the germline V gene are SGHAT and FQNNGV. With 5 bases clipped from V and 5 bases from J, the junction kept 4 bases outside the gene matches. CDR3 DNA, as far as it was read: TGTGCCAGCAGCGCACTAGCGGGGGCGGAGACC. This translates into CASSALAGAET. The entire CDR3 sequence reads CASSALAGAETQYF.

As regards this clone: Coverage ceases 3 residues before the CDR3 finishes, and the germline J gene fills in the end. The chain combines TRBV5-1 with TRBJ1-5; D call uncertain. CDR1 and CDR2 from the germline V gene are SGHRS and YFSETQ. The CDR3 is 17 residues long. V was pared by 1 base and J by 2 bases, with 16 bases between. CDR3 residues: CASSLNPGRGGNQPQHF. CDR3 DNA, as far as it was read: TGCGCCAGCAGCTTGAACCCCGGCCGCGGCGGCAATCAGCCC.

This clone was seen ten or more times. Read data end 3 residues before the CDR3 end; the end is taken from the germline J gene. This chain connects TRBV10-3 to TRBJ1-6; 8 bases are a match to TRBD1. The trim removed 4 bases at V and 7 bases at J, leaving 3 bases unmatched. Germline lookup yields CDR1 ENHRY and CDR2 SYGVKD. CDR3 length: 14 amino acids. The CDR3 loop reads CAISGTGTNSPLHF. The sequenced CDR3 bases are TGTGCCATCAGTGGGACAGGGACCAATTCACCC.

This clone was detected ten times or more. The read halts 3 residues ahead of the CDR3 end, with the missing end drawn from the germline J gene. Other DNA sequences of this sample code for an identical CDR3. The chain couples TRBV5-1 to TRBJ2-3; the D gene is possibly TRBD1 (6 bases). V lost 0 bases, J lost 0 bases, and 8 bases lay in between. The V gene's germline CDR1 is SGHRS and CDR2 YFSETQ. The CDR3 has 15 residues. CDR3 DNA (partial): TGCGCCAGCAGCTTGGAGGACAGTAGCACAGATACG. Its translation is CASSLEDSSTDT. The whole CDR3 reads CASSLEDSSTDTQYF.

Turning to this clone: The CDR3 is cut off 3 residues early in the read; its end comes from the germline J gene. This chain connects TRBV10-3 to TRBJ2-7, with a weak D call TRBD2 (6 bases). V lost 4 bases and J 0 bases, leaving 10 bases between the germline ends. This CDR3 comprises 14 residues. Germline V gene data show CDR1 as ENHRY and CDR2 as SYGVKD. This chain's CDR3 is CAISARGYSYEQYF. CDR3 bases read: TGTGCCATCAGTGCTCGGGGGTACTCCTACGAG.

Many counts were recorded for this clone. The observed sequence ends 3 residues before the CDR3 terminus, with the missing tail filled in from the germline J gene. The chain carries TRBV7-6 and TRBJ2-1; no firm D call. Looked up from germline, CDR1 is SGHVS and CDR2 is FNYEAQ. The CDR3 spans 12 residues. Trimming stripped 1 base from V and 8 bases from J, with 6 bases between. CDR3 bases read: TGTGCCAGCAGCTTAGGAACACATGAG. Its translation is CASSLGTHE. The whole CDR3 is CASSLGTHEQFF. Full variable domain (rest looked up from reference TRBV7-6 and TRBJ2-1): GAGVSQSPRYKVTKRGQDVALRCDPISGHVSLYWYRQALGQGPEFLTYFNYEAQQDKSGLPNDRFSAERPEGSISTLTIQRTEQRDSAMYRCASSLGTHEQFFGPGTRLTVL.

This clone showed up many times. CDR3 bases read: TGTGCCAGCTCACCGGGGGGTGTTGGAAATGAG. Protein: CASSPGGVGNE. The complete CDR3 protein is CASSPGGVGNEQFF. J is TRBJ2-1 and V is TRBV18; tentative D call: TRBD2 (6 bases). Coverage ceases 3 residues before the CDR3 finishes, and the germline J gene fills in the end. From germline, CDR1 is KGHSH and CDR2 LQKENI. Trimming pared 3 bases from V and 7 bases from J, leaving 13 bases between. CDR3 length equals 14 residues.

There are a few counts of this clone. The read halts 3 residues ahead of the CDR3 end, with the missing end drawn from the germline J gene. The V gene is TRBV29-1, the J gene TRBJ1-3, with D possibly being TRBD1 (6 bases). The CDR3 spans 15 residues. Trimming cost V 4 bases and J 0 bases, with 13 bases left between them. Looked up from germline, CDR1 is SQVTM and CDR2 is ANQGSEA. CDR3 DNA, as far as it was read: TGCAGCGTTGTATGGGACAAAAGCTCTGGAAACACC. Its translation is CSVVWDKSSGNT. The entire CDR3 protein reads CSVVWDKSSGNTIYF.